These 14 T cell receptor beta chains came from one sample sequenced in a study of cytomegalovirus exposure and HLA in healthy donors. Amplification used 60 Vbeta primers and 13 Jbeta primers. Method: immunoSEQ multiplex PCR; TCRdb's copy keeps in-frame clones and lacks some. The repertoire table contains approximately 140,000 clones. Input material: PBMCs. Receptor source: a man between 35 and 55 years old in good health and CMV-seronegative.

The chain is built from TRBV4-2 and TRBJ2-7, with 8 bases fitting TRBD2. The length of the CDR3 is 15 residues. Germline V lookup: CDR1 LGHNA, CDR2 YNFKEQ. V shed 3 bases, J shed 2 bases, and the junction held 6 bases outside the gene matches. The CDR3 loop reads CASSQNPGGAYEQYF. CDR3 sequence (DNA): TGTGCCAGCAGCCAGAACCCGGGGGGGGCCTACGAGCAGTACTTC.

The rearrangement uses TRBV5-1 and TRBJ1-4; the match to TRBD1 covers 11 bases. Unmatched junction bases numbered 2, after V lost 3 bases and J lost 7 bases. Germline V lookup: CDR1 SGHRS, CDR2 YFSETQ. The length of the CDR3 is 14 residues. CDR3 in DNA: TGCGCCAGCAGCTGGACAGGGGGCGGTGAAAAACTGTTTTTT. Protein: CASSWTGGGEKLFF.

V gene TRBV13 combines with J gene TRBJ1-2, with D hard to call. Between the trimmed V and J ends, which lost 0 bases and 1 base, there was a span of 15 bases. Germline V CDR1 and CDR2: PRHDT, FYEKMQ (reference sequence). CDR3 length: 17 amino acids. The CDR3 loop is CASSLGRGTVYNYGYTF. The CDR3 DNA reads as TGTGCCAGCAGCTTAGGCCGAGGCACGGTATATAACTATGGCTACACCTTC.

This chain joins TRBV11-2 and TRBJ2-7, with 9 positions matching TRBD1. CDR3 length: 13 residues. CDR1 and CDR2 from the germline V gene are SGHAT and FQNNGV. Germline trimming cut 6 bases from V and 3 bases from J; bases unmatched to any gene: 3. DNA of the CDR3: TGTGCCAGCAGGTGGGACAGGGACTACGAGCAGTACTTC. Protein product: CASRWDRDYEQYF.

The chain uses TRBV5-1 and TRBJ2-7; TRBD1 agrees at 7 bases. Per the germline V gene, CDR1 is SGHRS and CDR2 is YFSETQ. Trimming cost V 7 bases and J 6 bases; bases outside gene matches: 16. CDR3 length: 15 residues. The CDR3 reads CASFYQAGQASEQYF. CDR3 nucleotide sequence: TGCGCCAGCTTTTACCAAGCCGGACAGGCGAGCGAGCAGTACTTC.

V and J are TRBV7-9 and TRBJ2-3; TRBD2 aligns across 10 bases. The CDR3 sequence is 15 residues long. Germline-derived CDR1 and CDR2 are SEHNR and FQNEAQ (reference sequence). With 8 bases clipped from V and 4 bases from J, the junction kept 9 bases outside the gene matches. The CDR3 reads CASATGLAASDTQYF. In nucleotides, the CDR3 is TGTGCCAGCGCAACAGGACTAGCGGCGTCAGATACGCAGTATTTT.

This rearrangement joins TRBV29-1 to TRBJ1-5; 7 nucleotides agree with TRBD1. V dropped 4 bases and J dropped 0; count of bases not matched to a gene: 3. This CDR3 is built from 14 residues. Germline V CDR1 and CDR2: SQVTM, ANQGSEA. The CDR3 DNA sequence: TGCAGCGTTGGGACAGGAGGTAGCAATCAGCCCCAGCATTTT. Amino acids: CSVGTGGSNQPQHF.

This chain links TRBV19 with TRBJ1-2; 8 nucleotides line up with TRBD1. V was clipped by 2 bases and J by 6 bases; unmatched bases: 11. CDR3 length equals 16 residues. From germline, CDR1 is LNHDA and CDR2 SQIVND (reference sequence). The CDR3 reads CASSISRGQGGNGYTF. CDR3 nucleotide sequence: TGTGCCAGTAGTATATCCAGAGGACAGGGAGGGAATGGCTACACCTTC. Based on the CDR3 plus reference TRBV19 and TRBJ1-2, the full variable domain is DGGITQSPKYLFRKEGQNVTLSCEQNLNHDAMYWYRQDPGQGLRLIYYSQIVNDFQKGDIAEGYSVSREKKESFPLTVTSAQKNPTAFYLCASSISRGQGGNGYTFGSGTRLTVV.

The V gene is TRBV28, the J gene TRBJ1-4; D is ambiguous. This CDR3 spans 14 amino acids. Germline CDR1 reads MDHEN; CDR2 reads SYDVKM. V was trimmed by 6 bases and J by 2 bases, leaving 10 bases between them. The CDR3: CASSIGGTNEKLFF. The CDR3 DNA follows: TGTGCCAGCAGCATCGGAGGGACTAATGAAAAACTGTTTTTT.

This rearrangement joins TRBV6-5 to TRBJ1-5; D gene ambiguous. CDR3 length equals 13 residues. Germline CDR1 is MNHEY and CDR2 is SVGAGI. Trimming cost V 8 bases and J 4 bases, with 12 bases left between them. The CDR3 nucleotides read TGTGCCAGCCGAATTAACACGAATCAGCCCCAGCATTTT. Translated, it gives CASRINTNQPQHF.

The CDR3 reads CASSSDRGHGQPQHF. In DNA, the CDR3 is TGTGCCAGCAGCTCCGACAGGGGGCATGGTCAGCCCCAGCATTTT. The chain couples TRBV5-5 to TRBJ1-5; 10 bases are a match to TRBD1. After removal of 3 bases from V and 6 bases from J, the junction contained 6 bases not matched to a gene. Germline values: CDR1 SGHKS, CDR2 YYEKEE (reference sequence). CDR3 size: 15 residues. Complete variable domain (other parts from reference TRBV5-5 and TRBJ1-5): DAGVTQSPTHLIKTRGQQVTLRCSPISGHKSVSWYQQVLGQGPQFIFQYYEKEERGRGNFPDRFSARQFPNYSSELNVNALLLGDSALYLCASSSDRGHGQPQHFGDGTRLSIL.

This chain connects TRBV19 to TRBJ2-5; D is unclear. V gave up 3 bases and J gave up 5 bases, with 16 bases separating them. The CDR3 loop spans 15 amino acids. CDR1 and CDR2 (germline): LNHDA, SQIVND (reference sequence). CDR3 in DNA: TGTGCCAGTAGTATCCTCGGCCACGAGGCTGAGACCCAGTACTTC. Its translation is CASSILGHEAETQYF.

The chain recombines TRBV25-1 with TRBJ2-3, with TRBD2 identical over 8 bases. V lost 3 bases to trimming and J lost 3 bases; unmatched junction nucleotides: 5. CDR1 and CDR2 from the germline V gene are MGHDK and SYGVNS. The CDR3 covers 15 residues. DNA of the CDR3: TGTGCCAGCAGTGAGTACGGGGGGGCAACAGATACGCAGTATTTT. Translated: CASSEYGGATDTQYF.

The CDR3 protein is CASSTGRDTEAFF. The CDR3 DNA follows: TGTGCCAGCAGCACCGGGAGGGACACTGAAGCTTTCTTT. This sequence joins TRBV21-1 and TRBJ1-1. TRBV21-1 has pseudogene status. This CDR3 spans 13 amino acids.